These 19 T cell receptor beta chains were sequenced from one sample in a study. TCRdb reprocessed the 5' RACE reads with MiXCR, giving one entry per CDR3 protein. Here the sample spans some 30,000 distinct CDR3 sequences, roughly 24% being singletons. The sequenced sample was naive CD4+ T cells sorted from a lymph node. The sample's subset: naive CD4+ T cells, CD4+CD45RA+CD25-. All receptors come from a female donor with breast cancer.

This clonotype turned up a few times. This CDR3 reads CASSEHRTGDEQYF. CDR3 coding DNA: TGTGCCAGCAGTGAACACCGGACAGGGGACGAGCAGTACTTC. The chain carries TRBV6-1 and TRBJ2-7; 9 bases line up with TRBD1. This CDR3 region has 14 residues. The J segment lost 5 bases and the V segment lost 2 bases, leaving 4 bases of the junction unmatched. Germline CDR1 MNHNS, CDR2 SASEGT.

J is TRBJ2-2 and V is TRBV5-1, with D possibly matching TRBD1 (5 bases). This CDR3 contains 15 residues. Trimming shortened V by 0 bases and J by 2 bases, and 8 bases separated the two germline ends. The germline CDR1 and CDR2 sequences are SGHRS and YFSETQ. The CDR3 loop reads CASSLAGPNTGELFF. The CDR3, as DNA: TGCGCCAGCAGCTTGGCAGGGCCCAACACCGGGGAGCTGTTTTTT.

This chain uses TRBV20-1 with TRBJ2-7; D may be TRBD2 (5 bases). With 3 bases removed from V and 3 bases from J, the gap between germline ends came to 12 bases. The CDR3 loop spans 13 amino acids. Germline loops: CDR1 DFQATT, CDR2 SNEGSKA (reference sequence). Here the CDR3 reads CSASRWESYEQYF. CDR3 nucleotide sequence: TGCAGTGCTAGTCGATGGGAGAGCTACGAGCAGTACTTC.

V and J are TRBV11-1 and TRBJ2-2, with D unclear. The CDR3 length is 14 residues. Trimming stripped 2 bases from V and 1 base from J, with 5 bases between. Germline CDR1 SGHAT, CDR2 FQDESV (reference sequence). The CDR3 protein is CASSLWRNTGELFF. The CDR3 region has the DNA TGTGCCAGCAGCTTATGGAGGAACACCGGGGAGCTGTTTTTT.

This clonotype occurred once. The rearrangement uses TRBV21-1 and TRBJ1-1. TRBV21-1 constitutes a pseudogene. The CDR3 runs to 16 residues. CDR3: CASSKAEPDENTEAFF. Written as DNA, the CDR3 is TGTGCCAGCAGCAAAGCGGAACCGGACGAGAACACTGAAGCTTTCTTT.

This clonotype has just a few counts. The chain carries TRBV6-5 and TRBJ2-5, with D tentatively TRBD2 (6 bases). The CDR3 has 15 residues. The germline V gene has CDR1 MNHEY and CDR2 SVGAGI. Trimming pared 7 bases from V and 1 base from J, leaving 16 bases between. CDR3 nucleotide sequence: TGTGCCAGCATGTCCGGGCGGGGACCCCAAGAGACCCAGTACTTC. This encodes CASMSGRGPQETQYF.

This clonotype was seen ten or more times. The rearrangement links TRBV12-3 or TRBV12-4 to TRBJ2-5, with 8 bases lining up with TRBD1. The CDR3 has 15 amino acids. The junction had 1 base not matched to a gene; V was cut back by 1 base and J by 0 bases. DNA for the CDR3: TGTGCCAGCAGTTTAGAGGGACAGGACCAAGAGACCCAGTACTTC. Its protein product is CASSLEGQDQETQYF.

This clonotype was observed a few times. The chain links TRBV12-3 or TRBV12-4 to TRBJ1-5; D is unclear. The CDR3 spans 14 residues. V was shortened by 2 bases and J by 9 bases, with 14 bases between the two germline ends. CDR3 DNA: TGTGCCAGCAGTTTAATGGCTCCTGCCGGGCCCCAGCATTTT. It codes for CASSLMAPAGPQHF.

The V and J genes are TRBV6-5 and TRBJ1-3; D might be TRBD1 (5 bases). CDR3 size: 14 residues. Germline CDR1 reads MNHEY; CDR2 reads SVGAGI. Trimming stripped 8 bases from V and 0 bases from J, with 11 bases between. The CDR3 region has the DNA TGTGCCAGCGGCCAGGGCGGCTCTGGAAACACCATATATTTT. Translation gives CASGQGGSGNTIYF.

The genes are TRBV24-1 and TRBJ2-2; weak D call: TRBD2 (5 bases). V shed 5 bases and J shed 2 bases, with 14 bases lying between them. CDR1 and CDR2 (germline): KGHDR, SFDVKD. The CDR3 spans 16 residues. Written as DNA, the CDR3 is TGTGCCACCAGTGGGACTCCTCCTAGTAACACCGGGGAGCTGTTTTTT. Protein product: CATSGTPPSNTGELFF.

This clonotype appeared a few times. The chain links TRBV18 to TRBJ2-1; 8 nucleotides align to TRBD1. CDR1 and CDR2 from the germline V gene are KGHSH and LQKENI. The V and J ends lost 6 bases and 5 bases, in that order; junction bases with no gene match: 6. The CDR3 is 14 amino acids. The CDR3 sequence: CASSPRQGNNEQFF. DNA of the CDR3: TGTGCCAGCTCTCCCCGACAGGGGAACAATGAGCAGTTCTTC.

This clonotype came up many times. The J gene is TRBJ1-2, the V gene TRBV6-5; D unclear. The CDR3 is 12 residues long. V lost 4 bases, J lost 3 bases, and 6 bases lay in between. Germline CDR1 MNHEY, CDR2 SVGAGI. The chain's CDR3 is CASSSDYYGYTF. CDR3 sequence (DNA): TGTGCCAGCAGTTCGGACTACTATGGCTACACCTTC.

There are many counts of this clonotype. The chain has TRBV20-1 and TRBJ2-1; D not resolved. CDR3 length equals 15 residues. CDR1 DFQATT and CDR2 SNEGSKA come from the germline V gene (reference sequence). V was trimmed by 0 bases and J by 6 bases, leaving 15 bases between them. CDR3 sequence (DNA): TGCAGTGCTAGAGACCTACCTACGCGGTCCAATGAGCAGTTCTTC. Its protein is CSARDLPTRSNEQFF.

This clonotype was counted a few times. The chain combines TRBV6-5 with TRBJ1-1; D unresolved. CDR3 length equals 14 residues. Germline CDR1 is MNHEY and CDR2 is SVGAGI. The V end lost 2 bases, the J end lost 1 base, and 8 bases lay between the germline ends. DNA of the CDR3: TGTGCCAGCAGTTACAGCTGGGGGAACACTGAAGCTTTCTTT. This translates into CASSYSWGNTEAFF.

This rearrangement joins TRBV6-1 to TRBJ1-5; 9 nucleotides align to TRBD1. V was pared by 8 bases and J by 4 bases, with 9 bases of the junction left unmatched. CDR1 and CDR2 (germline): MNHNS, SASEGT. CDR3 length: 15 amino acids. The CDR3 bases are TGTGCCAGCCGAACACAGGGGGCCGGGAATCAGCCCCAGCATTTT. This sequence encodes CASRTQGAGNQPQHF.

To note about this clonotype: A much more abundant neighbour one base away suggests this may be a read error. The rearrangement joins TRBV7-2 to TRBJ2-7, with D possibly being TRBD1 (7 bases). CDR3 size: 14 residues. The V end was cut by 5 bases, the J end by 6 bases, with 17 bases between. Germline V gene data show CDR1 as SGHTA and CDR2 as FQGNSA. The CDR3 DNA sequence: TGTGCCAGCAGCCCGAGACAGGGAGGCCGCGAGCAGTACTTC. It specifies CASSPRQGGREQYF. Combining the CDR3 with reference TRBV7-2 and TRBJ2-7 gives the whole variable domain GAGVSQSPSNKVTEKGKDVELRCDPISGHTALYWYRQSLGQGLEFLIYFQGNSAPDKSGLPSDRFSAERTGGSVSTLTIQRTQQEDSAVYLCASSPRQGGREQYFGPGTRLTVT.

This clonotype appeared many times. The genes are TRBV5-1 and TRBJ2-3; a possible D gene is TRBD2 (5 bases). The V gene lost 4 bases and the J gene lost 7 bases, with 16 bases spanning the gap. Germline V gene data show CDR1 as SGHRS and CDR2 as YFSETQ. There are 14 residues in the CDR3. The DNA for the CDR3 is TGCGCCAGCAGCCGGGCGGGTGCGGAGAATACGCAGTATTTT. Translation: CASSRAGAENTQYF.

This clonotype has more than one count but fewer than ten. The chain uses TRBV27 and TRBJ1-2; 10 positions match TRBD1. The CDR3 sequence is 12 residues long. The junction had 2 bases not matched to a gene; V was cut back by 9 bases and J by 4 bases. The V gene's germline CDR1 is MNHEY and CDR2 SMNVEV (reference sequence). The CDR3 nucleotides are TGTGCCAGTCGGACAGGGGGCTATGGCTACACCTTC. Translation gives CASRTGGYGYTF.

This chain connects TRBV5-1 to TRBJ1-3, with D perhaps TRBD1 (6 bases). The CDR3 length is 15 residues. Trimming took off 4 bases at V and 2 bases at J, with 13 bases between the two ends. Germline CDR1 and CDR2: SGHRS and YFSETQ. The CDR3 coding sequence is TGCGCCAGCAGCCCGAGCGGACAGACTGGAAACACCATATATTTT. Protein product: CASSPSGQTGNTIYF. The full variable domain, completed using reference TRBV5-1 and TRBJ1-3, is KAGVTQTPRYLIKTRGQQVTLSCSPISGHRSVSWYQQTPGQGLQFLFEYFSETQRNKGNFPGRFSGRQFSNSRSEMNVSTLELGDSALYLCASSPSGQTGNTIYFGEGSWLTVV.